This T cell receptor (beta chain) was sequenced for a study of T cell changes during pregnancy in multiple sclerosis (dated by TCRdb to the late 2010s). Turning to the overall study: The study examined how the T cell repertoire changed over the course of pregnancy in women with multiple sclerosis.

Libraries were made using the immunoSEQ multiplex PCR assay. TCRdb mirrors the immuneACCESS table, restricted to in-frame sequences. Some clones are absent from its copies; in checked studies, under half trace to an unresolved V gene, and the reason for the others is unknown. Present in this sample are tens of thousands of clones, about 94% of which were seen just once. The ten top clones hold around 0.47% of the sample. The CDR3 contains 15 residues, cysteine and phenylalanine counted. This entry keeps only the CDR3 DNA: 45 bases, framed from base 1. A note on this clone: The antigen it recognizes is unknown. No base quality values were provided; no much bigger clone lies one nucleotide off.

This sequence was found in a female donor with multiple sclerosis, enrolled in a pregnancy study. The specimen was CD4+ T cells from peripheral blood mononuclear cells, collected in the first trimester of pregnancy. This chain joins TRBV7-5 to TRBJ2-2; the table's TRBD1 call for D was not verified on the DNA. TRBV7-5 is a pseudogene segment. The CDR3: CARSLKGQATGELFF. The DNA is as follows: TGTGCCAGAAGCTTAAAGGGACAGGCCACCGGGGAGCTGTTTTTT.